These 26 T cell receptor beta chains share one sample of origin, sequenced in a study of T cell responses to AZD1222 COVID-19 vaccine. Generated by immunoSEQ multiplex PCR, the TCRdb table keeps only in-frame clones and is missing some. The sample has over 120,000 clones, roughly nine tenths seen once. Sequencing used peripheral blood, obtained on day 0 of AZD1222 vaccination. All receptors derive from an adult in good health.

The chain combines TRBV4-1 with TRBJ1-2; D gene ambiguous. The germline V gene has CDR1 MGHRA and CDR2 YSYEKL. This CDR3 is 15 amino acids long. V was trimmed by 4 bases and J by 2 bases, leaving 14 bases between them. CDR3 protein: CASSPGEGRNYGYTF. CDR3 DNA sequence: TGCGCCAGCAGCCCTGGGGAGGGTAGGAACTATGGCTACACCTTC.

The rearrangement joins TRBV18 to TRBJ2-7; no clear D. V gave up 0 bases and J gave up 4 bases, with 10 bases separating them. The CDR3 is 14 residues long. Germline V gene data show CDR1 as KGHSH and CDR2 as LQKENI. CDR3 residues: CASSPPSAPYEQYF. The CDR3 DNA sequence: TGTGCCAGCTCACCACCCTCGGCACCGTACGAGCAGTACTTC.

The rearrangement joins TRBV7-9 to TRBJ1-6; 7 bases are a match to TRBD1. This CDR3 comprises 17 residues. Germline lookup yields CDR1 SEHNR and CDR2 FQNEAQ (reference sequence). V dropped 4 bases and J dropped 0; count of bases not matched to a gene: 6. The DNA of the CDR3 is TGTGCCAGCAGCTCAAACAGGGGTGGCTCCTATAATTCACCCCTCCACTTT. Protein: CASSSNRGGSYNSPLHF. The full variable domain, its missing parts supplied by reference TRBV7-9 and TRBJ1-6, is DTGVSQNPRHKITKRGQNVTFRCDPISEHNRLYWYRQTLGQGPEFLTYFQNEAQLEKSRLLSDRFSAERPKGSFSTLEIQRTEQGDSAMYLCASSSNRGGSYNSPLHFGNGTRLTVT.

This chain joins TRBV20-1 and TRBJ2-5, with D unclear. This CDR3 region has 12 residues. The germline V and J ends were trimmed by 3 bases and 9 bases, with 14 bases remaining between them. Germline V gives CDR1 DFQATT, CDR2 SNEGSKA (reference sequence). As DNA, the CDR3 is TGCAGTGCTAGTGAGCGTACCGTGGCCCAGTACTTC. Amino acids: CSASERTVAQYF.

The CDR3 loop reads CASSLDGQFSAYGYTF. The CDR3, as DNA: TGTGCCAGCAGCCTAGACGGACAGTTCTCCGCCTATGGCTACACCTTC. V gene TRBV5-4 combines with J gene TRBJ1-2; perhaps TRBD1 as D (6 bases). The CDR3 consists of 16 residues. Looked up from germline, CDR1 is SGHNT and CDR2 is YYREEE (reference sequence). V was trimmed by 4 bases and J by 4 bases, leaving 20 bases between them.

V is TRBV21-1 and J is TRBJ2-2. TRBV21-1 is described as a pseudogene. The CDR3 runs 17 residues. CDR3 sequence (DNA): TGTGCCAGCGTTCGTCTGAGATGGACGCAGACAACCGGGGAGCTGTTTTTT. As protein: CASVRLRWTQTTGELFF.

This chain joins TRBV5-1 and TRBJ1-1; a weak D match, TRBD1 (6 bases). V lost 0 bases and J lost 0, with 12 bases in between. CDR1 is SGHRS, CDR2 YFSETQ, per germline. The CDR3 has 16 residues. Here the CDR3 reads CASSLARGDMNTEAFF. CDR3 nucleotide sequence: TGCGCCAGCAGCTTGGCCAGGGGCGATATGAACACTGAAGCTTTCTTT.

The rearrangement joins TRBV10-2 to TRBJ1-1; D not resolved. Germline CDR1 reads WSHSY; CDR2 reads SAAADI. The V end was cut by 6 bases, the J end by 0 bases, with 8 bases between. This CDR3 is built from 13 residues. The CDR3 loop is CASRQLMNTEAFF. CDR3 in DNA: TGCGCCAGCAGACAGCTTATGAACACTGAAGCTTTCTTT.

CDR3 sequence (DNA): TGTGCCAGCAGCTTGGGTTGGACCTATGGCTACACCTTC. Residues: CASSLGWTYGYTF. The chain recombines TRBV5-4 with TRBJ1-2; D uncertain. Germline V gene data show CDR1 as SGHNT and CDR2 as YYREEE (reference sequence). Trimming removed 0 bases from V and 4 bases from J, with 7 bases in between. The CDR3 runs to 13 residues.

The chain recombines TRBV15 with TRBJ1-5; 10 bases map to TRBD1. J was trimmed by 5 bases and V by 2 bases; bases with no gene match: 6. Germline CDR1 LNHNV, CDR2 YYDKDF (reference sequence). The CDR3 contains 16 residues. The CDR3 sequence is CATSRNAGTGDQPQHF. The CDR3 bases are TGTGCCACCAGCAGAAACGCCGGGACAGGGGATCAGCCCCAGCATTTT.

This CDR3 is CASSLGGQGAMVDQPQHF. CDR3 coding DNA: TGCGCCAGCAGCTTGGGCGGACAGGGGGCGATGGTCGATCAGCCCCAGCATTTT. V usage is TRBV5-1 and J usage is TRBJ1-5; 11 bases map to TRBD1. V was clipped by 0 bases and J by 5 bases; unmatched bases: 10. The CDR3 contains 18 residues. Germline V gene lookup returns CDR1 SGHRS and CDR2 YFSETQ.

The J gene is TRBJ1-2, the V gene TRBV6-5, with D possibly being TRBD1 (6 bases). The germline CDR1 and CDR2 sequences are MNHEY and SVGAGI. V lost 4 bases, J lost 4 bases, and 13 bases lay in between. CDR3 length equals 14 residues. This CDR3 is CASSSQGLGYGYTF. The CDR3 nucleotides read TGTGCCAGCAGTTCCCAGGGGCTTGGCTATGGCTACACCTTC.

Only a few counts were recorded for this clone. CDR3 sequence reads: CASNVDDLFYEQYF. The CDR3, as DNA: TGTGCCAGCAATGTTGACGACCTTTTCTACGAGCAGTACTTC. V gene TRBV6-5 combines with J gene TRBJ2-7; D call uncertain. Germline V gene sequence: CDR1 MNHEY, CDR2 SVGAGI. Trimming took off 7 bases at V and 3 bases at J, with 16 bases between the two ends. CDR3 length: 14 residues.

This chain links TRBV19 with TRBJ2-7, with 9 positions matching TRBD1. CDR1 is LNHDA, CDR2 SQIVND, per germline (reference sequence). The CDR3 is made up of 13 amino acids. The ends lost 10 bases at V and 3 bases at J; junction bases unmatched: 7. The CDR3 nucleotides are TGTGCCACTGGGGGACAGGGAAACTACGAGCAGTACTTC. Translated: CATGGQGNYEQYF.

V and J are TRBV6-5 and TRBJ1-6, with TRBD1 as a possible D gene (5 bases). Germline V gene data show CDR1 as MNHEY and CDR2 as SVGAGI. Trimming left V 11 bases short and J 5 bases short, with 13 bases between. This CDR3 comprises 13 residues. The CDR3 region is CAVGQGHNSPLHF. In nucleotides, the CDR3 is TGTGCCGTGGGGCAGGGACATAATTCACCCCTCCACTTT.

This chain connects TRBV28 to TRBJ2-1; 12 bases agree with TRBD2. The germline CDR1 and CDR2 sequences are MDHEN and SYDVKM. V was clipped by 4 bases and J by 0 bases; unmatched bases: 7. The CDR3 is 18 amino acids. CDR3 DNA: TGTGCCAGCAGTTCTCCGGGACTAGCGGGTCTCTCCTACAATGAGCAGTTCTTC. Protein: CASSSPGLAGLSYNEQFF. The complete variable domain, with remaining parts taken from reference TRBV28 and TRBJ2-1, reads DVKVTQSSRYLVKRTGEKVFLECVQDMDHENMFWYRQDPGLGLRLIYFSYDVKMKEKGDIPEGYSVSREKKERFSLILESASTNQTSMYLCASSSPGLAGLSYNEQFFGPGTRLTVL.

This clone is a singleton in its sample. The V gene is TRBV6-5, the J gene TRBJ1-2; perhaps TRBD1 as D (6 bases). Trimming shortened V by 6 bases and J by 4 bases, and 15 bases separated the two germline ends. Looked up from germline, CDR1 is MNHEY and CDR2 is SVGAGI. This CDR3 spans 14 amino acids. CDR3 sequence reads: CASRPGGAAYGYTF. The DNA of the CDR3 is TGTGCCAGCAGACCGGGGGGGGCTGCCTATGGCTACACCTTC.

In this sample, this clone turned up a few times. The gene calls are TRBV6-5 and TRBJ2-7; 11 bases are shared with TRBD2. The CDR3 has 15 residues. V was pared by 0 bases and J by 9 bases, with 7 bases of the junction left unmatched. The V gene's germline CDR1 is MNHEY and CDR2 SVGAGI. CDR3 residues: CASSYSRSGRAGQYF. CDR3 nucleotides: TGTGCCAGCAGTTACTCTCGTAGCGGGAGGGCCGGGCAGTACTTC.

Concerning this clone: Additional DNA sequences in this sample encode the identical CDR3. The gene calls are TRBV5-1 and TRBJ1-1; D not resolved. Germline loops: CDR1 SGHRS, CDR2 YFSETQ. With 0 bases removed from V and 3 bases from J, the gap between germline ends came to 6 bases. The length of the CDR3 is 13 residues. The CDR3 bases are TGCGCCAGCAGCTTGGTGGGGTACACTGAAGCTTTCTTT. Amino acids: CASSLVGYTEAFF.

The V call is TRBV5-1, the J call TRBJ1-6; D unclear. The CDR3 covers 15 residues. Germline lookup yields CDR1 SGHRS and CDR2 YFSETQ. Trimming shortened V by 0 bases and J by 7 bases, and 11 bases separated the two germline ends. CDR3 region: CASSLDRPGNSPLHF. As DNA, the CDR3 is TGCGCCAGCAGCTTGGACCGTCCGGGGAATTCACCCCTCCACTTT.

The J gene is TRBJ2-1, the V gene TRBV5-6; 7 bases match TRBD1. The CDR3 consists of 15 residues. The germline V gene encodes CDR1 SGHDT and CDR2 YYEEEE. After removal of 1 base from V and 3 bases from J, the junction contained 4 bases not matched to a gene. CDR3 sequence reads: CASSLPPGGYNEQFF. The DNA of the CDR3 is TGTGCCAGCAGCTTGCCCCCAGGGGGCTACAATGAGCAGTTCTTC. Complete variable domain (other parts from reference TRBV5-6 and TRBJ2-1): DAGVTQSPTHLIKTRGQQVTLRCSPKSGHDTVSWYQQALGQGPQFIFQYYEEEERQRGNFPDRFSGHQFPNYSSELNVNALLLGDSALYLCASSLPPGGYNEQFFGPGTRLTVL.

Comment on this clone: Germline is not matched at one junction end, which may reflect a read error. The V call is TRBV4-1, the J call TRBJ1-2; D is perhaps TRBD1 (5 bases). The V gene's germline CDR1 is MGHRA and CDR2 YSYEKL. This CDR3 spans 13 amino acids. CDR3 residues: CASSQVGTYLPLF. DNA of the CDR3: TGCGCCAGCAGCCAAGTTGGGACTTATCTCCCTCTGTTC.

The rearrangement joins TRBV5-4 to TRBJ1-1, with 8 bases identical to TRBD1. The CDR3 is made up of 15 amino acids. The V gene's germline CDR1 is SGHNT and CDR2 YYREEE (reference sequence). J lost 1 base, V lost 3 bases, and 5 bases had no gene match. DNA for the CDR3: TGTGCCAGCAGCTCGGACAGGGTGGGGAACACTGAAGCTTTCTTT. Translated: CASSSDRVGNTEAFF.

Here the CDR3 reads CASSESQYNEQFF. The CDR3 DNA reads as TGTGCCAGCAGTGAATCTCAATACAATGAGCAGTTCTTC. The chain recombines TRBV2 with TRBJ2-1; D gene uncertain. Deletions cut 2 bases from V and 4 bases from J, with 6 bases between. Germline V lookup: CDR1 SNHLY, CDR2 FYNNEI. The CDR3 has 13 amino acids. The full variable domain, in which reference TRBV2 and TRBJ2-1 provide the parts outside the CDR3, is EPEVTQTPSHQVTQMGQEVILRCVPISNHLYFYWYRQILGQKVEFLVSFYNNEISEKSEIFDDQFSVERPDGSNFTLKIRSTKLEDSAMYFCASSESQYNEQFFGPGTRLTVL.

This sequence joins TRBV6-1 and TRBJ1-2; D call uncertain. CDR1 and CDR2 (germline): MNHNS, SASEGT. The V gene lost 6 bases and the J gene lost 2 bases, with 10 bases spanning the gap. The CDR3 covers 13 residues. CDR3 in amino acids: CASSLDGNYGYTF. The DNA for the CDR3 is TGTGCCAGCAGCCTAGACGGAAACTATGGCTACACCTTC.

This sequence joins TRBV28 and TRBJ2-3; the D is unclear. The germline V gene encodes CDR1 MDHEN and CDR2 SYDVKM. This CDR3 comprises 15 residues. Trimming removed 7 bases from V and 0 bases from J, with 14 bases in between. The CDR3 DNA sequence: TGTGCCAGCAAATCCGGCGGCACTAGCACAGATACGCAGTATTTT. Its protein is CASKSGGTSTDTQYF.